Shown below are 20 T cell receptor beta chains from a single sample sequenced in a study of T cell clonality in common variable immunodeficiency. The table came from immunoSEQ multiplex PCR; TCRdb's copy has only in-frame clones and leaves some out. This sample carries tens of thousands of clones, none of them present only once. Sequencing was done on a sample of peripheral blood mononuclear cells. These receptors all come from a person aged 18 to 75 in good health.

This clone was recorded at least ten times. The read ends 3 residues before the CDR3 terminus; that terminus is restored from the germline J gene. V gene TRBV7-2 combines with J gene TRBJ1-6; D not resolved. Between the trimmed V and J ends, which lost 1 base and 10 bases, there was a span of 8 bases. Germline V gene sequence: CDR1 SGHTA, CDR2 FQGNSA. The CDR3 has 13 amino acids. CDR3 sequence reads: CASSLDGVSPLHF. Partial CDR3 DNA: TGTGCCAGCAGCTTAGACGGGGTCTCACCC.

This clone was recorded at least ten times. The read stops 3 residues short of the end of the CDR3; the missing end is completed from the germline J gene. The gene calls are TRBV7-3 and TRBJ2-1, with TRBD2 identical over 9 bases. After removal of 1 base from V and 2 bases from J, the junction contained 3 bases not matched to a gene. The CDR3 spans 16 residues. Germline CDR1 SGHTA, CDR2 FQGTGA. The covered CDR3 bases are TGTGCCAGCAGCTTAAGAGTAGCGGGGGCCTACAATGAG. Translated, it gives CASSLRVAGAYNE. The full-length CDR3 reads as CASSLRVAGAYNEQFF.

The table lists this clone with many counts. The read halts 3 residues ahead of the CDR3 end, with the missing end drawn from the germline J gene. V is TRBV28 and J is TRBJ2-3; D remains unclear. This CDR3 is built from 12 residues. The germline V gene encodes CDR1 MDHEN and CDR2 SYDVKM. Here the CDR3 reads CTTKTPSDTQYF. CDR3 DNA (partial): TGTACCACAAAAACTCCCTCAGATACG.

At least ten counts were recorded for this clone. The CDR3 is cut off 3 residues early in the read; its end comes from the germline J gene. This chain joins TRBV20-1 and TRBJ1-2; D remains ambiguous. CDR1 and CDR2 from the germline V gene are DFQATT and SNEGSKA (reference sequence). This CDR3 region has 11 residues. The sequenced CDR3 bases are TGCAGTGCGATCGCGGCGGGAGGC. Translation gives CSAIAAGG. The CDR3 in full is CSAIAAGGYTF.

This clone was seen at least ten times. The read terminates 3 residues ahead of where the CDR3 ends, so the germline J gene completes it. The chain combines TRBV13 with TRBJ2-7; possibly TRBD2 for D (5 bases). Trimming left V 2 bases short and J 6 bases short, with 14 bases between. The CDR3 spans 14 residues. Germline V gene lookup returns CDR1 PRHDT and CDR2 FYEKMQ (reference sequence). The CDR3 spells CASSLLNRGGEQYF. CDR3 DNA, as far as it was read: TGTGCCAGCAGCTTACTAAACCGCGGAGGCGAG.

This clone was seen many times. CDR3 loop: CSARPLAGQGNTGELFF. The sequenced CDR3 bases are TGCAGTGCTAGACCACTGGCGGGACAGGGGAACACCGGGGAG. The chain links TRBV20-1 to TRBJ2-2; 9 nucleotides align to TRBD1. The read falls 3 residues short of the CDR3 end, and the missing part is taken from the germline J gene. The CDR3 contains 17 residues. Germline CDR1 DFQATT, CDR2 SNEGSKA (reference sequence). After removal of 2 bases from V and 1 base from J, the junction contained 8 bases not matched to a gene.

The table lists this clone with a few counts. The read terminates 3 residues ahead of where the CDR3 ends, so the germline J gene completes it. V gene TRBV11-1 combines with J gene TRBJ2-2; D possibly corresponds to TRBD2 (6 bases). This CDR3 comprises 14 residues. Germline V CDR1 and CDR2: SGHAT, FQDESV (reference sequence). V lost 4 bases and J lost 5, with 11 bases in between. The sequenced CDR3 bases are TGTGCCAGCAGCTCATCGCGGGGAACCGGGGAG. This codes for CASSSSRGTGE. Given in full, the CDR3 is CASSSSRGTGELFF.

In this sample, this clone turned up many times. The CDR3 extends 3 residues past the end of the read, so its final part is completed from the germline J gene. This specimen includes other DNA sequences encoding the same CDR3. This sequence joins TRBV5-1 and TRBJ2-3, with a possible D match to TRBD2 (6 bases). Trimming cost V 4 bases and J 6 bases, with 21 bases left between them. CDR3 size: 16 residues. CDR1 and CDR2 (germline): SGHRS, YFSETQ. This CDR3 reads CASSLRLEGLMDTQYF. The DNA read from the CDR3 is TGCGCCAGCAGCCTGAGACTAGAGGGACTTATGGATACG.

This clone has a count of ten or more. The DNA read from the CDR3 is TGTGCCAGCATCGCGGGCCCCGCGACCTATGGC. This codes for CASIAGPATYG. The whole CDR3 protein reads CASIAGPATYGYTF. The chain carries TRBV7-9 and TRBJ1-2, with D unresolved. The missing CDR3 end, 3 residues past where the read stops, is filled in from the germline J gene. Trimming stripped 7 bases from V and 4 bases from J, with 16 bases between. Germline CDR1 SEHNR, CDR2 FQNEAQ (reference sequence). CDR3 length: 14 amino acids.

This clone has ten or more counts. The read terminates 3 residues ahead of where the CDR3 ends, so the germline J gene completes it. This chain uses TRBV2 with TRBJ2-1; 9 bases map to TRBD2. The CDR3 runs to 14 residues. CDR1 is SNHLY and CDR2 is FYNNEI in the germline V gene. Unmatched junction bases numbered 5, after V lost 4 bases and J lost 7 bases. The sequenced part of the CDR3 DNA is TGTGCCAGCAGTGTCGATAGCGGGAGTAATGAG. Its protein is CASSVDSGSNE. The CDR3 reads in full as CASSVDSGSNEQFF.

This clone was seen ten or more times. The CDR3 end is not reached by the read, which stops 3 residues before it; the germline J gene fills it in. The rearrangement joins TRBV2 to TRBJ1-1; D gene ambiguous. V gave up 8 bases and J gave up 0 bases, with 16 bases separating them. Germline V gene lookup returns CDR1 SNHLY and CDR2 FYNNEI. The CDR3 runs 15 residues. Partial CDR3 DNA: TGTGCCAGCCCTGATATGGCACTAATGAACACTGAA. The encoded protein is CASPDMALMNTE. The entire CDR3 is CASPDMALMNTEAFF.

The sample holds many counts of this clone. The read gets to within 3 residues of the CDR3 end, and the germline J gene fills in the rest. The chain is built from TRBV7-3 and TRBJ2-7; 8 bases fit TRBD1. CDR1 is SGHTA and CDR2 is FQGTGA in the germline V gene. V lost 5 bases to trimming and J lost 2 bases; unmatched junction nucleotides: 17. The CDR3 extends over 18 amino acids. CDR3 residues: CASSLNPGLGTGPYEQYF. The covered CDR3 bases are TGTGCCAGCAGCCTAAATCCCGGTCTCGGGACAGGCCCCTACGAG.

This clone was detected a few times. From the germline J gene comes the end of the CDR3, since the read stops 3 residues before it. This chain links TRBV20-1 with TRBJ1-3; the match to TRBD1 covers 9 bases. This CDR3 has 17 amino acids. The germline CDR1 and CDR2 sequences are DFQATT and SNEGSKA (reference sequence). With 2 bases clipped from V and 0 bases from J, the junction kept 8 bases outside the gene matches. The CDR3 loop reads CSARPGTGSDSGNTIYF. CDR3 DNA (partial): TGCAGTGCTAGACCCGGGACAGGGAGTGACTCTGGAAACACC.

This clone was found many times. Sequencing ends 3 residues short of the CDR3 end; the germline J gene provides the rest. V is TRBV10-3 and J is TRBJ1-6; possibly TRBD1 for D (5 bases). The CDR3 has 16 residues. Germline V gene data show CDR1 as ENHRY and CDR2 as SYGVKD. Trimming took off 2 bases at V and 4 bases at J, with 12 bases between the two ends. CDR3 DNA, as far as it was read: TGTGCCATCAGTGAGATTGACAGAGATTATAATTCACCC. Encoded protein: CAISEIDRDYNSP. The complete CDR3 sequence is CAISEIDRDYNSPLHF.

This clone was picked up many times. Coverage ceases 3 residues before the CDR3 finishes, and the germline J gene fills in the end. The chain uses TRBV7-2 and TRBJ2-1, with D possibly TRBD2 on 6 matching bases. This CDR3 is built from 14 residues. Per the germline V gene, CDR1 is SGHTA and CDR2 is FQGNSA. The germline V and J ends were trimmed by 1 base and 7 bases, with 11 bases remaining between them. CDR3 DNA, as far as it was read: TGTGCCAGCAGCTTAGGCAGTGGGGGGAATGAG. Its protein product is CASSLGSGGNE. The entire CDR3 sequence reads CASSLGSGGNEQFF.

Note on this clone: At one of its ends the junction is not consistent with the germline gene, which may arise from a read error. The CDR3 end falls 3 residues outside the read, so it is completed with the germline J gene. V is TRBV18 and J is TRBJ2-3; perhaps TRBD1 as D (7 bases). In germline, CDR1 is KGHSH, CDR2 LQKENI. This CDR3 comprises 15 residues. CDR3 in amino acids: CASSPKRGGTDAQYF. CDR3 bases read: TGTGCCAGCTCGCCAAAAAGAGGCGGGACAGATGCG.

This clone was counted ten times or more. The CDR3 is cut off 3 residues early in the read; its end comes from the germline J gene. The chain uses TRBV7-9 and TRBJ2-1, with 10 bases lining up with TRBD2. The CDR3 spans 15 residues. The trim removed 7 bases at V and 6 bases at J, leaving 9 bases unmatched. From germline, CDR1 is SEHNR and CDR2 FQNEAQ (reference sequence). This chain's CDR3 is CASTDTGTSVNEQFF. CDR3 DNA (partial): TGTGCCAGCACCGACACCGGGACTAGCGTCAATGAG. Complete variable domain (other parts from reference TRBV7-9 and TRBJ2-1): DTGVSQNPRHKITKRGQNVTFRCDPISEHNRLYWYRQTLGQGPEFLTYFQNEAQLEKSRLLSDRFSAERPKGSFSTLEIQRTEQGDSAMYLCASTDTGTSVNEQFFGPGTRLTVL.

This clone was counted at least ten times. The CDR3 end is not reached by the read, which stops 3 residues before it; the germline J gene fills it in. The rearrangement links TRBV5-1 to TRBJ2-7, with a weak D call TRBD2 (6 bases). The germline V and J ends were trimmed by 3 bases and 2 bases, with 12 bases remaining between them. The V gene's germline CDR1 is SGHRS and CDR2 YFSETQ. The CDR3 is made up of 14 amino acids. The CDR3 sequence is CASSSDSGPYEQYF. Incomplete CDR3 DNA: TGCGCCAGCAGCTCCGATAGCGGTCCCTACGAG.

This clone was detected many times. The read halts 3 residues ahead of the CDR3 end, with the missing end drawn from the germline J gene. The J gene is TRBJ2-7, the V gene TRBV7-3; the D gene is possibly TRBD1 (5 bases). Germline CDR1 reads SGHTA; CDR2 reads FQGTGA. V was trimmed by 5 bases and J by 5 bases, leaving 10 bases between them. There are 12 residues in the CDR3. CDR3 protein: CASSPRGDEQYF. CDR3 DNA (partial): TGTGCCAGCAGCCCAAGGGGTGACGAG.

This clone was seen repeatedly, ten times or more. Read sequence stops 3 residues before the CDR3 end, and the germline J gene provides the missing end. This chain joins TRBV19 and TRBJ1-5; TRBD1 matches at 9 bases. The V gene's germline CDR1 is LNHDA and CDR2 SQIVND (reference sequence). This CDR3 has 15 residues. Trimming at V came to 5 bases and at J to 6 bases, leaving 8 bases not matched to a gene. The CDR3 bases that were read are TGTGCCAGTAGTGAAGGACAGGGGAGTATTCAGCCC. This codes for CASSEGQGSIQP. The CDR3 in its entirety is CASSEGQGSIQPQHF.